Shown below are 25 T cell receptor beta chains from a single sample sequenced in a study of T cells in Graves' hyperthyroidism and ophthalmopathy. RNA transcripts gave rise to amplified TCR beta CDR3 regions. The HTBI set primed first-round TCR CDR3 RT-PCR. TCRdb re-analysed the multiplex PCR reads in MiXCR, keeping a single row per CDR3 protein. The sample comprises hundreds of thousands of distinct CDR3 sequences, approximately 13% of which are singletons, and 9.2% rests with the top ten. The specimen was blood. These receptors were obtained from a woman between 18 and 30 years old with Graves' hyperthyroidism.

This clonotype was observed at least ten times. This chain uses TRBV20-1 with TRBJ2-1; no reliable D call. From germline, CDR1 is DFQATT and CDR2 SNEGSKA (reference sequence). Trimming pared 2 bases from V and 5 bases from J, leaving 13 bases between. This CDR3 spans 14 amino acids. The CDR3 is CSARFPLGHNEQFF. The DNA for the CDR3 is TGCAGTGCTAGATTCCCCCTAGGACACAATGAGCAGTTCTTC.

At least ten counts were recorded for this clonotype. The chain employs TRBV12-3 or TRBV12-4 and TRBJ2-1; 10 nucleotides align to TRBD1. With V trimmed by 7 bases and J by 12 bases, 15 bases remained unmatched. The CDR3 runs to 15 residues. DNA for the CDR3: TGTGCCAGCACCCAGAGAGGAGGACAGGGGGGCCGGCAGTTCTTC. As protein: CASTQRGGQGGRQFF.

In the case of this clonotype: A clone one base away is much larger, so this may be a read error. This sequence joins TRBV6-1 and TRBJ1-6; possibly TRBD1 for D (5 bases). The V end was cut by 0 bases, the J end by 11 bases, with 14 bases between. The CDR3 has 15 amino acids. Germline loops: CDR1 MNHNS, CDR2 SASEGT. CDR3 residues: CASSEALGTSPPLHF. The DNA of the CDR3 is TGTGCCAGCAGTGAAGCGCTAGGGACCAGTCCACCCCTCCACTTT.

The CDR3: CSASSGIEQYF. The CDR3 DNA reads as TGCAGTGCTAGTTCCGGGATCGAGCAGTACTTC. V usage is TRBV20-1 and J usage is TRBJ2-7; possible D gene TRBD2, 5 bases. The germline gives CDR1 DFQATT, CDR2 SNEGSKA (reference sequence). The CDR3 is 11 amino acids. V lost 3 bases and J 6 bases, leaving 9 bases between the germline ends.

This clonotype was counted many times. V usage is TRBV12-3 or TRBV12-4 and J usage is TRBJ2-2, with 9 bases matching TRBD1. The V gene end was trimmed by 8 bases and the J gene end by 5 bases; junction bases not matched to a gene: 6. CDR3 size: 14 residues. The CDR3 region has the DNA TGTGCCAGCTGGACAGGGGCTTGGACCGGGGAGCTGTTTTTT. Translating it yields CASWTGAWTGELFF.

The table lists this clonotype with many counts. J is TRBJ2-1 and V is TRBV28; 9 nucleotides match TRBD2. The ends lost 5 bases at V and 3 bases at J; junction bases unmatched: 5. This CDR3 is built from 15 residues. From germline, CDR1 is MDHEN and CDR2 SYDVKM. CDR3 protein: CASSVLAGDYNEQFF. The CDR3 coding sequence is TGTGCCAGCAGTGTTTTAGCGGGAGACTACAATGAGCAGTTCTTC.

The chain has TRBV27 and TRBJ1-2; D is ambiguous. The CDR3 has 13 residues. Germline assignment: CDR1 MNHEY and CDR2 SMNVEV (reference sequence). V was cut by 3 bases and J by 2 bases, with 7 bases left in between. CDR3: CASSFFRNYGYTF. CDR3 sequence (DNA): TGTGCCAGCAGTTTCTTTAGGAACTATGGCTACACCTTC.

Only a few counts were recorded for this clonotype. The J gene is TRBJ2-2, the V gene TRBV29-1; 9 bases align to TRBD2. With V trimmed by 3 bases and J by 1 base, 15 bases remained unmatched. The CDR3 totals 19 residues. Germline CDR1 reads SQVTM; CDR2 reads ANQGSEA. The CDR3 here is CSVEGERGDSILNTGELFF. The CDR3 nucleotides are TGCAGCGTTGAGGGGGAGCGGGGGGATTCCATCTTGAACACCGGGGAGCTGTTTTTT.

Remarks on this clonotype: At one boundary the junction diverges from the germline segment, which might be a read error. The CDR3 DNA is TGTGCCAGCAGAACATTGAACACCGGGGAGCTGGTTTTT. It is translated as CASRTLNTGELVF. The V call is TRBV7-2, the J call TRBJ2-2; D is perhaps TRBD2 (5 bases). Germline V lookup: CDR1 SGHTA, CDR2 FQGNSA. The CDR3 extends over 13 amino acids. Together with reference TRBV7-2 and TRBJ2-2, the CDR3 gives the full variable domain: GAGVSQSPSNKVTEKGKDVELRCDPISGHTALYWYRQSLGQGLEFLIYFQGNSAPDKSGLPSDRFSAERTGGSVSTLTIQRTQQEDSAVYLCASRTLNTGELVFGEGSRLTVL.

This clonotype was observed many times. The gene calls are TRBV6-2 or TRBV6-3 and TRBJ2-7; TRBD2 aligns across 13 bases. Germline trimming cut 5 bases from V and 4 bases from J; bases unmatched to any gene: 5. The germline V gene has CDR1 MNHEY and CDR2 SVGEGT. The CDR3 length is 15 residues. CDR3 sequence reads: CASSAGTSGIYEQYF. The CDR3 DNA is TGTGCCAGCAGTGCCGGGACTAGCGGGATTTACGAGCAGTACTTC.

There are a few counts of this clonotype. The rearrangement uses TRBV7-6 and TRBJ1-3; D gene ambiguous. The V end was cut by 8 bases, the J end by 2 bases, with 10 bases between. Germline V gene sequence: CDR1 SGHVS, CDR2 FNYEAQ. There are 13 residues in the CDR3. The CDR3 DNA is TGTGCCAGCCGCGGGATTACTGGAAACACCATATATTTT. Its translation is CASRGITGNTIYF.

This clonotype was counted at least ten times. The chain links TRBV9 to TRBJ1-2; D may be TRBD1 (5 bases). CDR1 and CDR2 from the germline V gene are SGDLS and YYNGEE. There are 14 residues in the CDR3. The V gene lost 4 bases and the J gene lost 4 bases, with 14 bases spanning the gap. CDR3 DNA: TGTGCCAGCAGCTTAGGGGTTGGGCCCTATGGCTACACCTTC. This translates into CASSLGVGPYGYTF.

This clonotype was counted only a few times. The chain links TRBV6-5 to TRBJ1-2; D is ambiguous. Germline V gene data show CDR1 as MNHEY and CDR2 as SVGAGI. V was cut by 0 bases and J by 2 bases, with 10 bases left in between. The CDR3 extends over 15 amino acids. The CDR3 bases are TGTGCCAGCAGTTACTCGGCCACTCGCAACTATGGCTACACCTTC. Translation gives CASSYSATRNYGYTF.

In its sample, this clonotype was seen many times. The chain recombines TRBV6-1 with TRBJ1-3; unclear D gene. This CDR3 contains 15 residues. Trimming pared 3 bases from V and 0 bases from J, leaving 9 bases between. Germline V lookup: CDR1 MNHNS, CDR2 SASEGT. This CDR3 reads CASSESESSGNTIYF. The DNA for the CDR3 is TGTGCCAGCAGTGAGTCCGAGAGCTCTGGAAACACCATATATTTT.

Written as DNA, the CDR3 is TGTGCCAGCAGCTTTCAGGGAGCCGCAATGAACACTGAAGCTTTCTTT. Translated: CASSFQGAAMNTEAFF. This chain connects TRBV11-3 to TRBJ1-1, with a tentative D call TRBD1 (5 bases). Trimming removed 3 bases from V and 0 bases from J, with 14 bases in between. Germline V gene lookup returns CDR1 SGHNT and CDR2 YENEEA. CDR3 length: 16 amino acids.

The J gene is TRBJ2-7, the V gene TRBV20-1, with 8 positions matching TRBD1. This CDR3 has 14 amino acids. Germline V lookup: CDR1 DFQATT, CDR2 SNEGSKA (reference sequence). V shed 5 bases and J 7 bases; nucleotides not matched to a gene: 13. CDR3: CSASHLTGEEEQYF. The CDR3 DNA reads as TGCAGTGCTTCCCACCTGACAGGGGAAGAAGAGCAGTACTTC.

Many counts were recorded for this clonotype. This chain uses TRBV30 with TRBJ2-2; 8 nucleotides agree with TRBD2. After removal of 5 bases from V and 3 bases from J, the junction contained 8 bases not matched to a gene. CDR1 is GTSNPN, CDR2 SVGIG, per germline (reference sequence). This CDR3 is built from 15 residues. The CDR3 reads CAWGAGDLYTGELFF. The CDR3 nucleotides read TGTGCCTGGGGAGCGGGAGATCTGTACACCGGGGAGCTGTTTTTT.

V is TRBV5-8 and J is TRBJ2-5; 10 bases line up with TRBD1. The CDR3 runs to 14 residues. CDR1 and CDR2 (germline): SGHTS, YDEGEE. V lost 4 bases, J lost 5 bases, and 5 bases stayed unmatched. The CDR3 DNA follows: TGTGCCAGCAGCGTCCGACAGGGGGCTGAGACCCAGTACTTC. Protein sequence: CASSVRQGAETQYF. Based on the CDR3 plus reference TRBV5-8 and TRBJ2-5, the full variable domain is EAGVTQSPTHLIKTRGQQATLRCSPISGHTSVYWYQQALGLGLQFLLWYDEGEERNRGNFPPRFSGRQFPNYSSELNVNALELEDSALYLCASSVRQGAETQYFGPGTRLLVL.

The V call is TRBV7-8, the J call TRBJ2-7; 8 bases match TRBD1. Germline loops: CDR1 SGHVS, CDR2 FQNEAQ. Trimming cost V 3 bases and J 4 bases; bases outside gene matches: 8. The CDR3 runs to 15 residues. CDR3 in amino acids: CASSLGQGAQYEQYF. DNA of the CDR3: TGTGCCAGCAGCTTGGGGCAGGGGGCTCAGTACGAGCAGTACTTC.

This clonotype was recorded many times. The chain's CDR3 is CASSQDDVGLPDPYSNQPQHF. The CDR3 bases are TGCGCCAGCAGCCAAGATGACGTAGGGTTGCCCGACCCTTATAGCAATCAGCCCCAGCATTTT. The chain is built from TRBV4-1 and TRBJ1-5; D gene unclear. Germline CDR1 is MGHRA and CDR2 is YSYEKL. V was shortened by 0 bases and J by 0 bases, with 24 bases between the two germline ends. This CDR3 spans 21 amino acids.

This clonotype was recorded many times. The gene calls are TRBV15 and TRBJ1-5; a possible D gene is TRBD1 (6 bases). Trimming shortened V by 0 bases and J by 5 bases, and 14 bases separated the two germline ends. CDR3 length equals 16 residues. Germline V gene data show CDR1 as LNHNV and CDR2 as YYDKDF (reference sequence). The CDR3 spells CATSRDGAGEDQPQHF. The CDR3 bases are TGTGCCACCAGCAGAGATGGGGCAGGGGAGGATCAGCCCCAGCATTTT.

This chain links TRBV7-3 with TRBJ2-1; 13 bases are shared with TRBD2. This CDR3 has 14 amino acids. V shed 5 bases and J 10 bases; nucleotides not matched to a gene: 5. Germline V CDR1 and CDR2: SGHTA, FQGTGA. Here the CDR3 DNA reads TGTGCCAGCAGCCCCGGGACTAGCGGGACCGAGCAGTTCTTC. Translated: CASSPGTSGTEQFF.

Ten or more counts support this clonotype. One end of the junction fails to match germline, which may point to a read error. J is TRBJ2-3 and V is TRBV5-6; D gene uncertain. Germline V gene sequence: CDR1 SGHDT, CDR2 YYEEEE. The CDR3 consists of 13 residues. CDR3 protein: CASGFSGSDTQYF. The CDR3 DNA follows: TGTGCCAGCGGCTTTTCGGGTTCAGATACGCAGTATTTT.

As concerns this clonotype: This may come from a read error, since a much larger clone is one base off. The CDR3 reads CASGEDRRHYSNQPQHF. In nucleotides, the CDR3 is TGTGCCAGCGGTGAAGACAGGAGACACTATAGCAATCAGCCCCAGCATTTT. The chain recombines TRBV6-1 with TRBJ1-5, with D perhaps matching TRBD1 (6 bases). The length of the CDR3 is 17 residues. Germline loops: CDR1 MNHNS, CDR2 SASEGT.

This clonotype was observed at least ten times. The chain has TRBV20-1 and TRBJ2-7, with 14 nucleotides matching TRBD2. The CDR3 is 14 amino acids. Germline assignment: CDR1 DFQATT and CDR2 SNEGSKA (reference sequence). Trimming removed 4 bases from V and 6 bases from J; junction bases left unmatched: 5. The CDR3 DNA follows: TGCAGTGCTAATGGACTAGCGGGAGGCAGCGAGCAGTACTTC. It translates to CSANGLAGGSEQYF.